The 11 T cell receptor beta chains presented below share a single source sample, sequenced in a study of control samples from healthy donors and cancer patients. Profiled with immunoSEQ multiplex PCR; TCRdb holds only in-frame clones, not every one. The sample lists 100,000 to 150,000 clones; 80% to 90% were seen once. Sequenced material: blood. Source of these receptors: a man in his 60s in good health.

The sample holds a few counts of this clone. CDR3 bases: TGTGCCAGTAGTGTCCGGACAGACAACTATGGCTACACCTTC. Encoded protein: CASSVRTDNYGYTF. The V gene is TRBV19, the J gene TRBJ1-2, with a weak D call TRBD1 (6 bases). The length of the CDR3 is 14 residues. Trimming removed 5 bases at V and 2 bases at J, with 12 bases between. The germline CDR1 and CDR2 sequences are LNHDA and SQIVND (reference sequence).

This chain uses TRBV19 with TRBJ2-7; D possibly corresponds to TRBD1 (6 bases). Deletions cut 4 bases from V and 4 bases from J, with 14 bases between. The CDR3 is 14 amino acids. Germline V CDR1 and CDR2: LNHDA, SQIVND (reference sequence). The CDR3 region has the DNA TGTGCCAGTAGTAATCAGGGGTCGATTTACGAGCAGTACTTC. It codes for CASSNQGSIYEQYF.

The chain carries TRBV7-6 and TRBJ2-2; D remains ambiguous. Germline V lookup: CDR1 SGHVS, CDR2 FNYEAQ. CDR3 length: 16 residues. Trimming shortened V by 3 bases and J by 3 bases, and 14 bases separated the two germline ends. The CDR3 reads CASSFTRTADTGELFF. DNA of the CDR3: TGTGCCAGCAGCTTCACACGGACGGCCGACACCGGGGAGCTGTTTTTT.

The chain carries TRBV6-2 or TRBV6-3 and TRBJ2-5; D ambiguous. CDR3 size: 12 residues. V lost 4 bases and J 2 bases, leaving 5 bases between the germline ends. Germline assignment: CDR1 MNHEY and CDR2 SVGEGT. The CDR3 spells CASSSAQETQYF. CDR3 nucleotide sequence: TGTGCCAGCAGTTCAGCGCAAGAGACCCAGTACTTC.

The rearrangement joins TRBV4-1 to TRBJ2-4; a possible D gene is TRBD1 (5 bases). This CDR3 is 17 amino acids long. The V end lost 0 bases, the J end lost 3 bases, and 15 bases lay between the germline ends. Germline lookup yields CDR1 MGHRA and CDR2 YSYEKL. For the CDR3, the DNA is TGCGCCAGCAGCCAAGATTTGGCAGGGTCTGGCAAAAACATTCAGTACTTC. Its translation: CASSQDLAGSGKNIQYF.

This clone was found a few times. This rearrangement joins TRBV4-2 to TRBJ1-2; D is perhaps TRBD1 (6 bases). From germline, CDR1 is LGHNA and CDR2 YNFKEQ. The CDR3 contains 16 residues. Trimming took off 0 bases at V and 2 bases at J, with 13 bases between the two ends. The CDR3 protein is CASSQERDTLNYGYTF. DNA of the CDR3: TGTGCCAGCAGCCAAGAGAGGGACACTTTAAACTATGGCTACACCTTC.

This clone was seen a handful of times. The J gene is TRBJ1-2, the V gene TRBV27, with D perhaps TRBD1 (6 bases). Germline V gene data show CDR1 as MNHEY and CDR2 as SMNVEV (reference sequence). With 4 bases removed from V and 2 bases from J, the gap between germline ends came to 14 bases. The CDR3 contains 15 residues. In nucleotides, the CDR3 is TGTGCCAGCAGTTCAACAGGGACGATGAACTATGGCTACACCTTC. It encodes CASSSTGTMNYGYTF.

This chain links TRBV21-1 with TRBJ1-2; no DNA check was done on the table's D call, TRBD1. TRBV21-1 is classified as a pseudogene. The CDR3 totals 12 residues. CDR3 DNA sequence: TGTGCCAGCTTTACAGGGGGGGATGGCTACACCTTC. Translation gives CASFTGGDGYTF.

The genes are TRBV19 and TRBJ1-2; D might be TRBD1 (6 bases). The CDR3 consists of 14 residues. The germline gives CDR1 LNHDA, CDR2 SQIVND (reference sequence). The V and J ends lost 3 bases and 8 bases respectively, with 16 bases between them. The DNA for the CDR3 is TGTGCCAGTAGTATCGGACAGAGGGGTCAAGGCTACACCTTC. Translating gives CASSIGQRGQGYTF.

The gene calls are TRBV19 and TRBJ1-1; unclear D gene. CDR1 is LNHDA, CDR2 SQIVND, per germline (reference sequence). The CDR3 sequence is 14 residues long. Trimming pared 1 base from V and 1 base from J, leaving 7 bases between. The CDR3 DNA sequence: TGTGCCAGTAGTATAGCCGATCGGAACACTGAAGCTTTCTTT. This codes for CASSIADRNTEAFF. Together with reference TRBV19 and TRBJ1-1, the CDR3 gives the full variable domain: DGGITQSPKYLFRKEGQNVTLSCEQNLNHDAMYWYRQDPGQGLRLIYYSQIVNDFQKGDIAEGYSVSREKKESFPLTVTSAQKNPTAFYLCASSIADRNTEAFFGQGTRLTVV.

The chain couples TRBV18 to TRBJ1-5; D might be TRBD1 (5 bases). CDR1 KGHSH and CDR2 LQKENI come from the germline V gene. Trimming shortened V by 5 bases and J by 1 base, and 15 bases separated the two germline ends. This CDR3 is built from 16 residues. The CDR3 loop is CASSVDAGRSNQPQHF. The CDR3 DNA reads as TGTGCCAGCTCAGTAGACGCAGGGCGCAGCAATCAGCCCCAGCATTTT.